This TCR beta chain was observed in a study of T cell repertoires in cytomegalovirus infection. As for the study in general: Public TCR beta signatures were indicative of both CMV infection and a matching HLA type. Findings and caveats of the study: The cumulative frequency of public TCR beta families distinguished individuals who carried CMV together with the relevant HLA. Clonotype analysis showed dominance of the ex vivo response by HLA-C-restricted CMV-specific TCR beta clonotypes.

This clonotype occurred once. Its antigen is still unknown. CDR3 length equals 15 residues. The V end lost 0 bases, the J end lost 9 bases, and 15 bases lay between the germline ends. Germline loops: CDR1 PRHDT, CDR2 FYEKMQ (reference sequence). TCRdb passed the reads through MiXCR, listing each CDR3 protein once. Of a few hundred thousand distinct CDR3 sequences listed, about a sixth are singletons. This receptor was obtained from a human donor in good health (CMV status not recorded). Some clones in this sample may be carry-over from other donors' samples. This chain connects TRBV13 to TRBJ2-1, with TRBD2 as a possible D gene (6 bases). Sequencing input: PBMCs. The CDR3 DNA follows: TGTGCCAGCAGCTTAGGCCCGTCGGGAGTGAGTGAGCAGTTCTTC. This translates into CASSLGPSGVSEQFF.